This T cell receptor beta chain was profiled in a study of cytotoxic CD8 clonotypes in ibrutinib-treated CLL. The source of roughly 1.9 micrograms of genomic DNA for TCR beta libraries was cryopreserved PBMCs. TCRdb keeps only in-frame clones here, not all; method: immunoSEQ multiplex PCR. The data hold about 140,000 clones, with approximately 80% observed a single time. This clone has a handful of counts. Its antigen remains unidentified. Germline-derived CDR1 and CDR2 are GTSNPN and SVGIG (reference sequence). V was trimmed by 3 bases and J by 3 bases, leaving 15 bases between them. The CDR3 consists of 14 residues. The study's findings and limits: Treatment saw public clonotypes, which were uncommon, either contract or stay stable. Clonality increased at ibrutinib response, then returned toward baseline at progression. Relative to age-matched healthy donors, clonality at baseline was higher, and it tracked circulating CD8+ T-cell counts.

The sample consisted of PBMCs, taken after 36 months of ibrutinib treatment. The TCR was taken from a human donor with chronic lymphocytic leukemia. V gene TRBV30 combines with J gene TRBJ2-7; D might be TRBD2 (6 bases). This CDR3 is CAWSASVSLYEQYF. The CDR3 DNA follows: TGTGCCTGGAGCGCTAGCGTGTCTCTCTACGAGCAGTACTTC.